The clone carrying this T cell receptor (beta chain) was found a few times. Its target is not known. The record originates from a study of beta chain features in type 1 diabetes. Study results and limitations: HLA influence on TCRB rearrangement stayed unresolved here.

Reverse transcription of all isolated RNA meant that expressed TCRB transcripts were sequenced. Sequenced naive, central memory and regulatory T cell samples produced an average of around 3.8 million reads. The assay was immunoSEQ multiplex PCR, and TCRdb's table has in-frame clones only and misses some. The table records 900,000 or so clones, around a sixth of them present only once. The CDR3 consists of 16 residues. Germline loops: CDR1 SQVTM, CDR2 ANQGSEA. V was trimmed by 4 bases and J by 0 bases, leaving 16 bases between them. The chain is built from TRBV29-1 and TRBJ2-1, with D perhaps matching TRBD2 (5 bases). The sequenced sample was naive CD4+ T cells from blood. This sequence was found in a young woman in good health. The CDR3 nucleotides are TGCAGCGTTGTGGGAGCAGCAACCAGCTCCTACAATGAGCAGTTCTTC. Its translation: CSVVGAATSSYNEQFF.